The subject of this entry is one T cell receptor (beta chain). Libraries were prepared by immunoSEQ multiplex PCR; TCRdb keeps only in-frame clonotypes and omits some of them. The sample has about 260,000 clones, roughly 82% seen once. These data are taken from a study of blood T cell repertoires in COVID-19. This CDR3 comprises 14 residues. Trimming took 6 bases from V and 6 from J, leaving 15 bases between them. The germline CDR1 and CDR2 sequences are MNHEY and SVGAGI. The receptor's source is a woman in her 50s who had recovered from COVID-19. Input material: PBMCs or T cells enriched from blood (not recorded which). The genes are TRBV6-5 and TRBJ1-5; D is perhaps TRBD1 (6 bases). For the CDR3, the DNA is TGTGCCAGCAGGAAAACAGGGTCGGGTCAGCCCCAGCATTTT. This encodes CASRKTGSGQPQHF.